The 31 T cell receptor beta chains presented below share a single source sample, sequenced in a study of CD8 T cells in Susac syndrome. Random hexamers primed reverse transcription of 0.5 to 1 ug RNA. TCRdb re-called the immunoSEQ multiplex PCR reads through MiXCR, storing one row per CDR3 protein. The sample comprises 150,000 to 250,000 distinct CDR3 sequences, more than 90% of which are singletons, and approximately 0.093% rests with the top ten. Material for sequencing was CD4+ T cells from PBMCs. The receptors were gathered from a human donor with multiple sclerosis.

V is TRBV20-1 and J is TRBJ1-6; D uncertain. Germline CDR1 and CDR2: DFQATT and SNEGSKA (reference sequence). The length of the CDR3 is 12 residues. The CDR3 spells CSPDHNNSPLHF. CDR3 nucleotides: TGCAGCCCGGACCACAATAATTCACCCCTCCACTTT.

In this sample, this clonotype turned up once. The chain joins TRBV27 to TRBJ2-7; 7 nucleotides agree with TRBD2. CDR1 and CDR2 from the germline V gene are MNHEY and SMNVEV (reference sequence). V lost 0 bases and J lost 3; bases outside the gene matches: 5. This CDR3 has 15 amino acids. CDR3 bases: TGTGCCAGCAGTTTATCTTCTAGCGGAGGCTACGAGCAGTACTTC. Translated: CASSLSSSGGYEQYF.

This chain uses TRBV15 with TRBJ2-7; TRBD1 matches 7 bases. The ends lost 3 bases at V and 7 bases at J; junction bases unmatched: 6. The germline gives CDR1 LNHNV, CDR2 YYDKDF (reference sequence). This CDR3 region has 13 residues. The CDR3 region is CATSRAGDREQYF. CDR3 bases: TGTGCCACCAGCAGGGCCGGGGACAGAGAGCAGTACTTC.

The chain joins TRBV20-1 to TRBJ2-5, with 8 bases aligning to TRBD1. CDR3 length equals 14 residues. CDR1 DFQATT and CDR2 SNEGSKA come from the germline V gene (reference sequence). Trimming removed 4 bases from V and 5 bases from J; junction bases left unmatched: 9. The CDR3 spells CSATLRTGRETQYF. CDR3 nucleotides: TGCAGTGCTACTTTAAGGACAGGGAGGGAGACCCAGTACTTC.

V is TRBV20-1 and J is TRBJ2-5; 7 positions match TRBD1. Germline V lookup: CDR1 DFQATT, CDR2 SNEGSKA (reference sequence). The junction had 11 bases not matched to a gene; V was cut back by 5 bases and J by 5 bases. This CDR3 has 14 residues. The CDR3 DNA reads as TGCAGTGCTGGCCTGCCGGGACAGAAGGAGACCCAGTACTTC. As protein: CSAGLPGQKETQYF.

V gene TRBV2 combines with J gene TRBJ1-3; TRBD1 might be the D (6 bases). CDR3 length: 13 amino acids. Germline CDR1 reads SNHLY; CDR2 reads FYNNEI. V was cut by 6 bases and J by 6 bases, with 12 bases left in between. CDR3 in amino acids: CASRPQGVNTIYF. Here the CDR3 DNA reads TGTGCCAGCAGGCCACAGGGAGTAAACACCATATATTTT.

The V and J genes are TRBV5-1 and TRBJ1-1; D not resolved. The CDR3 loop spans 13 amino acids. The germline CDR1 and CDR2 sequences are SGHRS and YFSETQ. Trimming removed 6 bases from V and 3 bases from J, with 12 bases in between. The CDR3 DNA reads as TGCGCCAGCATGCCGGTGGAGGACACTGAAGCTTTCTTT. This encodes CASMPVEDTEAFF.

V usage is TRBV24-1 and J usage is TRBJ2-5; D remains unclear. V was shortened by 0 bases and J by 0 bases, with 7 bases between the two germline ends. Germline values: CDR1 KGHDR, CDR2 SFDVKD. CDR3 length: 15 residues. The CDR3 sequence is CATSDLGGDQETQYF. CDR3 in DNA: TGTGCCACCAGTGATTTGGGCGGCGACCAAGAGACCCAGTACTTC.

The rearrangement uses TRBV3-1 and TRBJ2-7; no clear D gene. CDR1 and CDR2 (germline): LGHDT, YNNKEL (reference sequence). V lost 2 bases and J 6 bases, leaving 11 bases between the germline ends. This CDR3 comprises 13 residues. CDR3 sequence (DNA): TGTGCCAGCAGCCAATCTGGGCTCGGCGAGCAGTACTTC. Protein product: CASSQSGLGEQYF.

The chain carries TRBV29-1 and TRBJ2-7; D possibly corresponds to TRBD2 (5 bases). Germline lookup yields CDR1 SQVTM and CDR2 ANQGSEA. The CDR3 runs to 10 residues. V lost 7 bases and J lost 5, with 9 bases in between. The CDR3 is CSAWRDEQYF. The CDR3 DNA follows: TGCAGCGCCTGGCGGGACGAGCAGTACTTC.

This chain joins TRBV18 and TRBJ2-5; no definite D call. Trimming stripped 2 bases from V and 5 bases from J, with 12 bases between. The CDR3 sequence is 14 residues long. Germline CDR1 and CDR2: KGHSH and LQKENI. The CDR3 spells CASSPWSGRETQYF. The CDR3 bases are TGTGCCAGCTCACCATGGTCCGGCAGGGAGACCCAGTACTTC.

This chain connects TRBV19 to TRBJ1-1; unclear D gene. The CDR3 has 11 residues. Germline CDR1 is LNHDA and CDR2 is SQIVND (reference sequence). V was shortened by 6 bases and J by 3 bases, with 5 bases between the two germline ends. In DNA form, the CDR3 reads TGTGCCAGTAGGTTGTACACTGAAGCTTTCTTT. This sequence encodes CASRLYTEAFF.

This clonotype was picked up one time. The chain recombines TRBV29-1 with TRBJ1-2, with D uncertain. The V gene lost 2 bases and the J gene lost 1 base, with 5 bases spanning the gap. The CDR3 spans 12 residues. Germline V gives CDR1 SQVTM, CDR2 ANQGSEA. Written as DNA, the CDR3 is TGCAGCGTTGAATCGGTTAACTATGGCTACACCTTC. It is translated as CSVESVNYGYTF. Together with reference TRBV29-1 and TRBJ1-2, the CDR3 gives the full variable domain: SAVISQKPSRDICQRGTSLTIQCQVDSQVTMMFWYRQQPGQSLTLIATANQGSEATYESGFVIDKFPISRPNLTFSTLTVSNMSPEDSSIYLCSVESVNYGYTFGSGTRLTVV.

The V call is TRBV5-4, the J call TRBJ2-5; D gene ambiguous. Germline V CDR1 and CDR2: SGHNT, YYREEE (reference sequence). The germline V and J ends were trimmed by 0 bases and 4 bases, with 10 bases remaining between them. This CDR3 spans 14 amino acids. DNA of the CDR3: TGTGCCAGCAGCTTGGCTAGGGCAGGAGAGACCCAGTACTTC. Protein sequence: CASSLARAGETQYF.

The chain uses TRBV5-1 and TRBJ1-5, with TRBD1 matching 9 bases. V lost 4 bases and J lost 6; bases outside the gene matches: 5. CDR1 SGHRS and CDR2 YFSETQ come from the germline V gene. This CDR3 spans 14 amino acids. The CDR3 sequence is CASSIRTGVQPQHF. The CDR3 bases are TGCGCCAGCAGCATTAGGACAGGGGTTCAGCCCCAGCATTTT.

CDR3 sequence reads: CSARLAGGSYEQYF. CDR3 bases: TGCAGTGCTCGACTAGCGGGGGGCTCCTACGAGCAGTACTTC. V gene TRBV20-1 combines with J gene TRBJ2-7, with 13 bases lining up with TRBD2. Looked up from germline, CDR1 is DFQATT and CDR2 is SNEGSKA (reference sequence). V was clipped by 5 bases and J by 0 bases; unmatched bases: 1. This CDR3 has 14 amino acids.

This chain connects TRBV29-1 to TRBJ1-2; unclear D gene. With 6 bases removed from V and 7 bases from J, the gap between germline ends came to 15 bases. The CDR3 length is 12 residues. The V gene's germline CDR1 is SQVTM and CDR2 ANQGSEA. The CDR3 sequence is CSVHEGLAGYTF. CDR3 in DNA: TGCAGCGTGCACGAGGGTTTGGCTGGCTACACCTTC.

CDR3: CASSSPAGGYTDTQYF. CDR3 in DNA: TGTGCCAGCAGTTCCCCGGCGGGGGGCTACACAGATACGCAGTATTTT. V usage is TRBV12-3 or TRBV12-4 and J usage is TRBJ2-3; TRBD2 matches at 8 bases. The V segment lost 4 bases and the J segment 2 bases; nucleotides outside the gene matches: 8. This CDR3 comprises 16 residues.

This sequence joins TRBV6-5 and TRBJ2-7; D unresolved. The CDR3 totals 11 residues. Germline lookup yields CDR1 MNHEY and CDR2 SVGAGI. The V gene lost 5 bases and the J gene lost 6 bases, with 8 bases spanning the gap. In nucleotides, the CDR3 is TGTGCCAGCAGTACCCCCGGCGAGCAGTACTTC. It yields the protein CASSTPGEQYF.

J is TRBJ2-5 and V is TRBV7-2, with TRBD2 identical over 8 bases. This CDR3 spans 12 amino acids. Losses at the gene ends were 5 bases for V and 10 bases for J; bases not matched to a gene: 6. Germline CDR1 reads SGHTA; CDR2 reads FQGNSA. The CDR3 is CASSPGLGVQYF. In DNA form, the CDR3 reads TGTGCCAGCAGCCCGGGACTAGGGGTCCAGTACTTC.

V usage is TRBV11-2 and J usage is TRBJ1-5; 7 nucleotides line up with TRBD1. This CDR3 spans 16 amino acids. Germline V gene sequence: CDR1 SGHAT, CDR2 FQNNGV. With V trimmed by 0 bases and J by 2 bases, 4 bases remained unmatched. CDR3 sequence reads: CASSLDSGQGNQPQHF. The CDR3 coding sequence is TGTGCCAGCAGCTTAGATAGTGGACAGGGCAATCAGCCCCAGCATTTT.

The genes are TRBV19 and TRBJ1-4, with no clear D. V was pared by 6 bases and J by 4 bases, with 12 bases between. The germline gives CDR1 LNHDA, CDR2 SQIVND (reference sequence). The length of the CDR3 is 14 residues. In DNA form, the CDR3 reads TGTGCCAGTAGCCGGACCGACCTTAATGAAAAACTGTTTTTT. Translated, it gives CASSRTDLNEKLFF.

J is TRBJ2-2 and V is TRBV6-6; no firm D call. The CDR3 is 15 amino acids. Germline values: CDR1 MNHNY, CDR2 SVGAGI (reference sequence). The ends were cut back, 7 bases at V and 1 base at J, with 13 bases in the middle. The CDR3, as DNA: TGTGCCAGCACTTCCCGGCGCGGGAACACCGGGGAGCTGTTTTTT. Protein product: CASTSRRGNTGELFF.

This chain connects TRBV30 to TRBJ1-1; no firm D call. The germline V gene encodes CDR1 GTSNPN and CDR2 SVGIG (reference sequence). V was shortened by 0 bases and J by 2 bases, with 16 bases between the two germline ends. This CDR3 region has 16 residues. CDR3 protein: CAWSVRRSQANTEAFF. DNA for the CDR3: TGTGCCTGGAGTGTACGACGTTCGCAGGCAAACACTGAAGCTTTCTTT.

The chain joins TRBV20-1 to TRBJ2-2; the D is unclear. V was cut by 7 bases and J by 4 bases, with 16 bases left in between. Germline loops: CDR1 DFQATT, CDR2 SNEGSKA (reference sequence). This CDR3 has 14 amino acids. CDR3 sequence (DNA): TGCAGTGTCCTGGTCGGCTCGACCACCGGGGAGCTGTTTTTT. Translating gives CSVLVGSTTGELFF.

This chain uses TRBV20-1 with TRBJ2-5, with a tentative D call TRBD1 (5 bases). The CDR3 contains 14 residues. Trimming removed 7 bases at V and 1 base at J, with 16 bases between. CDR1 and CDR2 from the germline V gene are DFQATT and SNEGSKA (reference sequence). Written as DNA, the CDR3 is TGCAGTGTAAAGAAGGGGTCTCGCCAAGAGACCCAGTACTTC. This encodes CSVKKGSRQETQYF.

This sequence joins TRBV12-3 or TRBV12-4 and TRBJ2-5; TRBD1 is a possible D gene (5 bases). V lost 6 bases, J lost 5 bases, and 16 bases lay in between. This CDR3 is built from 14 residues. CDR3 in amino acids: CASRPSTVPETQYF. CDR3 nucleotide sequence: TGTGCCAGCAGACCTTCGACAGTTCCGGAGACCCAGTACTTC.

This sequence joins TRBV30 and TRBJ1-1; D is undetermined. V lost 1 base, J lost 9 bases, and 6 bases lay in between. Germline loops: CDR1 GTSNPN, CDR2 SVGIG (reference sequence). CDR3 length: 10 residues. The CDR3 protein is CAWSGPKAFF. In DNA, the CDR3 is TGTGCCTGGAGTGGGCCAAAAGCTTTCTTT.

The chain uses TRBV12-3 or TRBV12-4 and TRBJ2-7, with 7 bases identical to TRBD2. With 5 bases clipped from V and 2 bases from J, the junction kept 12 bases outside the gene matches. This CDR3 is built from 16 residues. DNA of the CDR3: TGTGCCAGCAGTCCCGGGGGGTGGCGGGCCACCTACGAGCAGTACTTC. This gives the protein CASSPGGWRATYEQYF.

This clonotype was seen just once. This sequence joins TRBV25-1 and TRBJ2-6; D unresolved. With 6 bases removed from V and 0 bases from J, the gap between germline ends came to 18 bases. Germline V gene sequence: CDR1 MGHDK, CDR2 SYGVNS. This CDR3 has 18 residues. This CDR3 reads CASSNLGGRHSGANVLTF. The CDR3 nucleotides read TGTGCCAGCAGCAATTTAGGCGGACGTCACTCTGGGGCCAACGTCCTGACTTTC.

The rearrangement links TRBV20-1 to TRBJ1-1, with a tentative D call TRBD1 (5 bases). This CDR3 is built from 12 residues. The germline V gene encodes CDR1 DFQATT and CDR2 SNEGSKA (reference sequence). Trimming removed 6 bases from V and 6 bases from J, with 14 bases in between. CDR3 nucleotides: TGCAGTGCGCAACGGGGGGAAGCTGAAGCTTTCTTT. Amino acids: CSAQRGEAEAFF.